Shown below are 18 T cell receptor beta chains from a single sample sequenced in a study of early T cells in non-severe SARS-CoV-2 infection. One entry per CDR3 protein results from TCRdb running MiXCR on the 5' RACE reads. The sample consists of roughly 47,000 distinct CDR3 sequences, under 7% of them appearing once. The specimen was whole blood, collected at baseline. The receptors were gathered from an adult who was a healthcare worker with PCR-confirmed SARS-CoV-2 infection or an uninfected control (not recorded which).

This clonotype came up many times. The chain recombines TRBV12-3 or TRBV12-4 with TRBJ1-2; the D is unclear. Trimming removed 5 bases at V and 5 bases at J, with 6 bases between. The CDR3 is 11 amino acids. CDR3 residues: CASSNRYGYTF. CDR3 coding DNA: TGTGCCAGCAGTAACCGTTATGGCTACACCTTC.

This clonotype was counted ten times or more. The gene calls are TRBV7-6 and TRBJ2-6, with D hard to call. Germline V gives CDR1 SGHVS, CDR2 FNYEAQ. This CDR3 is 15 amino acids long. V was clipped by 5 bases and J by 2 bases, with 10 bases between them. DNA for the CDR3: TGTGCCAGCAGCCCCCGCTGGACTGGGGCCAACGTCCTGACTTTC. It is translated as CASSPRWTGANVLTF.

The table lists this clonotype with many counts. This chain connects TRBV7-2 to TRBJ1-5; tentatively, D is TRBD1 (5 bases). The ends were cut back, 1 base at V and 2 bases at J, with 12 bases in the middle. The CDR3 length is 16 residues. Germline V CDR1 and CDR2: SGHTA, FQGNSA. The CDR3 DNA is TGTGCCAGCAGCTTAGACGCGACAGTACGCAATCAGCCCCAGCATTTT. Translation: CASSLDATVRNQPQHF.

This clonotype was found many times. The V and J genes are TRBV29-1 and TRBJ2-2; D possibly corresponds to TRBD2 (5 bases). From germline, CDR1 is SQVTM and CDR2 ANQGSEA. This CDR3 has 13 residues. V was pared by 4 bases and J by 2 bases, with 8 bases between. CDR3 sequence reads: CSVGELNTGELFF. The DNA of the CDR3 is TGCAGCGTTGGGGAGCTCAACACCGGGGAGCTGTTTTTT.

The rearrangement uses TRBV4-3 and TRBJ2-1; D unresolved. Germline V gene lookup returns CDR1 LGHNA and CDR2 YSLEER. V was clipped by 2 bases and J by 1 base, with 12 bases between them. The CDR3 spans 16 residues. The CDR3 DNA follows: TGCGCCAGCAGCCAATCCCTCGCGAAATCCTACAATGAGCAGTTCTTC. Protein product: CASSQSLAKSYNEQFF.

This clonotype was picked up many times. The rearrangement links TRBV18 to TRBJ2-7, with 7 bases fitting TRBD1. The CDR3 is made up of 15 amino acids. The germline V gene encodes CDR1 KGHSH and CDR2 LQKENI. J gave up 5 bases and V 1 base, and 8 bases lay outside the gene matches. CDR3: CASSPQGQLPNEQYF. The CDR3 DNA sequence: TGTGCCAGCTCACCACAGGGACAGTTACCTAACGAGCAGTACTTC. The complete variable domain, with remaining parts taken from reference TRBV18 and TRBJ2-7, reads NAGVMQNPRHLVRRRGQEARLRCSPMKGHSHVYWYRQLPEEGLKFMVYLQKENIIDESGMPKERFSAEFPKEGPSILRIQQVVRGDSAAYFCASSPQGQLPNEQYFGPGTRLTVT.

This clonotype occurred many times. The chain uses TRBV20-1 and TRBJ1-1, with D maybe TRBD1 (5 bases). The CDR3 runs 12 residues. V lost 3 bases and J 5 bases, leaving 10 bases between the germline ends. The germline gives CDR1 DFQATT, CDR2 SNEGSKA (reference sequence). The DNA for the CDR3 is TGCAGTGCTAGGGGGGGAGGTACTGAAGCTTTCTTT. Protein sequence: CSARGGGTEAFF.

The genes are TRBV7-9 and TRBJ2-3; 8 bases align to TRBD1. The V and J ends lost 5 bases and 0 bases, in that order; junction bases with no gene match: 10. Germline loops: CDR1 SEHNR, CDR2 FQNEAQ (reference sequence). This CDR3 has 17 residues. CDR3 loop: CASSHPGRQGSTDTQYF. CDR3 in DNA: TGTGCCAGCAGCCATCCCGGCCGACAGGGGAGCACAGATACGCAGTATTTT. Filled out from reference TRBV7-9 and TRBJ2-3, the complete variable domain reads DTGVSQNPRHKITKRGQNVTFRCDPISEHNRLYWYRQTLGQGPEFLTYFQNEAQLEKSRLLSDRFSAERPKGSFSTLEIQRTEQGDSAMYLCASSHPGRQGSTDTQYFGPGTRLTVL.

This clonotype showed up just a few times. The chain recombines TRBV14 with TRBJ2-1; TRBD2 aligns across 9 bases. In germline, CDR1 is SGHDN, CDR2 FVKESK. There are 16 residues in the CDR3. The junction had 4 bases not matched to a gene; V was cut back by 1 base and J by 3 bases. The CDR3 loop is CASSQVAGAFYNEQFF. The CDR3 DNA follows: TGTGCCAGCAGCCAAGTAGCGGGGGCCTTCTACAATGAGCAGTTCTTC.

This clonotype was counted ten times or more. The V and J genes are TRBV29-1 and TRBJ1-5; 7 bases are a match to TRBD1. There are 14 residues in the CDR3. Trimming removed 4 bases from V and 4 bases from J; junction bases left unmatched: 7. The V gene's germline CDR1 is SQVTM and CDR2 ANQGSEA. The CDR3 sequence is CSVAYRGGNQPQHF. As DNA, the CDR3 is TGCAGCGTTGCCTACAGGGGAGGAAATCAGCCCCAGCATTTT.

This clonotype was observed many times. V is TRBV29-1 and J is TRBJ2-5; TRBD1 matches 8 bases. This CDR3 has 13 amino acids. Germline values: CDR1 SQVTM, CDR2 ANQGSEA. With V trimmed by 5 bases and J by 2 bases, 4 bases remained unmatched. The CDR3 bases are TGCAGCGTTATGGGACAGGAACAAGAGACCCAGTACTTC. This encodes CSVMGQEQETQYF. The variable domain in full, with the rest retrieved from reference TRBV29-1 and TRBJ2-5, is SAVISQKPSRDICQRGTSLTIQCQVDSQVTMMFWYRQQPGQSLTLIATANQGSEATYESGFVIDKFPISRPNLTFSTLTVSNMSPEDSSIYLCSVMGQEQETQYFGPGTRLLVL.

Ten or more counts support this clonotype. The J gene is TRBJ2-5, the V gene TRBV7-9, with 9 bases fitting TRBD1. This CDR3 region has 15 residues. Trimming took 5 bases from V and 2 from J; bases not matched to a gene: 6. CDR1 SEHNR and CDR2 FQNEAQ come from the germline V gene (reference sequence). CDR3 residues: CASSPGQGSQETQYF. The CDR3 DNA is TGTGCCAGCAGCCCGGGACAGGGTTCACAAGAGACCCAGTACTTC. The whole variable domain, remainder taken from reference TRBV7-9 and TRBJ2-5, is DTGVSQNPRHKITKRGQNVTFRCDPISEHNRLYWYRQTLGQGPEFLTYFQNEAQLEKSRLLSDRFSAERPKGSFSTLEIQRTEQGDSAMYLCASSPGQGSQETQYFGPGTRLLVL.

This clonotype was counted many times. The chain links TRBV12-3 or TRBV12-4 to TRBJ1-2; a possible D gene is TRBD1 (5 bases). V dropped 5 bases and J dropped 5 bases, with 12 bases sitting between them. CDR3 length: 13 residues. This chain's CDR3 is CASSPRQTYGYTF. CDR3 DNA: TGTGCCAGCAGTCCTAGACAGACTTATGGCTACACCTTC.

This clonotype was recorded many times. The chain combines TRBV27 with TRBJ1-5; 11 positions match TRBD1. The CDR3 is made up of 15 amino acids. V shed 5 bases, J shed 4 bases, and the junction held 4 bases outside the gene matches. CDR1 and CDR2 (germline): MNHEY, SMNVEV (reference sequence). The CDR3 region has the DNA TGTGCCAGCAGTCGGGACAGGGGGGCAAATCAGCCCCAGCATTTT. It specifies CASSRDRGANQPQHF.

This clonotype has only a few counts. CDR3 residues: CASSDPGLAGPADTQYF. CDR3 DNA sequence: TGCGCCAGCAGTGACCCCGGACTAGCGGGGCCAGCAGATACGCAGTATTTT. The J gene is TRBJ2-3, the V gene TRBV10-1; 12 bases align to TRBD2. The CDR3 covers 17 residues. Trimming took 3 bases from V and 4 from J; bases not matched to a gene: 8. Per germline, CDR1 WNHNN and CDR2 SYGVQD (reference sequence).

This clonotype was found many times. The chain recombines TRBV12-5 with TRBJ2-5; no clear D gene. With 2 bases removed from V and 5 bases from J, the gap between germline ends came to 9 bases. The CDR3 is 13 amino acids. Per germline, CDR1 LGHNT and CDR2 FRNRAP. In DNA form, the CDR3 reads TGTGCTAGTGGTTTGAGTCTATTGGAGACCCAGTACTTC. It codes for CASGLSLLETQYF.

The chain combines TRBV5-5 with TRBJ2-7; D gene ambiguous. The CDR3 loop spans 13 amino acids. Trimming stripped 2 bases from V and 2 bases from J, with 8 bases between. Germline values: CDR1 SGHKS, CDR2 YYEKEE (reference sequence). The CDR3 nucleotides read TGTGCCAGCAGCTTCGGCCTAACCTACGAGCAGTACTTC. Residues: CASSFGLTYEQYF.

This clonotype was counted only a few times. The rearrangement links TRBV11-2 to TRBJ2-3, with D hard to call. The CDR3 sequence is 14 residues long. The V and J ends lost 5 bases and 2 bases respectively, with 11 bases between them. Per the germline V gene, CDR1 is SGHAT and CDR2 is FQNNGV. In DNA form, the CDR3 reads TGTGCCAGCAGCCCGCGGCGGATCACAGATACGCAGTATTTT. Protein: CASSPRRITDTQYF.